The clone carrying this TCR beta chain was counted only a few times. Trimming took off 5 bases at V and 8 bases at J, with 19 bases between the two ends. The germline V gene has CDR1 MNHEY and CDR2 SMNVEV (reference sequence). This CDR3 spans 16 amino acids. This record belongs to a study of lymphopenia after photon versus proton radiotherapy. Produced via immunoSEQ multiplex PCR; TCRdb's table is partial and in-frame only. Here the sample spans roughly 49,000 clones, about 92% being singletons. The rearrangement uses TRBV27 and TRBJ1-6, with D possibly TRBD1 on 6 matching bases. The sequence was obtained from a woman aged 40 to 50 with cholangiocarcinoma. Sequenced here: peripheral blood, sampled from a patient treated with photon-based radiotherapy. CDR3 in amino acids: CASSLSPGGPDSPLHF. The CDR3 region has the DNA TGTGCCAGCAGTCTCTCTCCGGGGGGGCCCGATTCACCCCTCCACTTT.